This T cell receptor (beta chain) was identified during a study of technical replicates of blood from several donors. Trimming removed 6 bases at V and 5 bases at J, with 13 bases between. The CDR3 is 13 residues long. The germline CDR1 and CDR2 sequences are KGHSH and LQKENI. Some clones are missing from TCRdb's copy, which holds only in-frame ones; the method was immunoSEQ multiplex PCR. The sample includes approximately 60,000 clones, approximately 83% of them seen just once. The sequence was obtained from a human donor in good health. Some clones in this sample may be carry-over from other donors' samples. The source material was PBMCs. The chain links TRBV18 to TRBJ1-1, with D unclear. CDR3 protein: CASSPGLWTEAFF. In DNA form, the CDR3 reads TGTGCCAGCTCCCCCGGACTTTGGACTGAAGCTTTCTTT. The variable domain in full, with the rest retrieved from reference TRBV18 and TRBJ1-1, is NAGVMQNPRHLVRRRGQEARLRCSPMKGHSHVYWYRQLPEEGLKFMVYLQKENIIDESGMPKERFSAEFPKEGPSILRIQQVVRGDSAAYFCASSPGLWTEAFFGQGTRLTVV.